These 12 T cell receptor beta chains came from one sample sequenced in a study of T cell changes during pregnancy in multiple sclerosis. Using immunoSEQ multiplex PCR, the repertoire was profiled, and TCRdb retains in-frame clones only, with some absent. The sample has fewer than 75,000 clones; about 90% are singletons. Sequenced here: peripheral blood, sampled in the first trimester of pregnancy. Receptors were obtained from a female donor with multiple sclerosis, enrolled in a pregnancy study.

CDR3 region: CAWSTGQGIGQPQHF. The CDR3 DNA reads as TGTGCCTGGAGTACGGGACAGGGTATAGGGCAGCCCCAGCATTTT. The chain links TRBV30 to TRBJ1-5; TRBD1 agrees at 9 bases. J lost 7 bases, V lost 2 bases, and 9 bases had no gene match. Germline CDR1 is GTSNPN and CDR2 is SVGIG (reference sequence). There are 15 residues in the CDR3.

The chain is built from TRBV19 and TRBJ1-2, with 7 nucleotides matching TRBD1. Trimming cost V 7 bases and J 6 bases; bases outside gene matches: 11. There are 14 residues in the CDR3. Germline V gene lookup returns CDR1 LNHDA and CDR2 SQIVND (reference sequence). CDR3 DNA sequence: TGTGCCAGTACCCCCGGGACAGCCAACCATGGCTACACCTTC. This gives the protein CASTPGTANHGYTF.

This rearrangement joins TRBV7-9 to TRBJ2-1; TRBD1 agrees at 7 bases. Per the germline V gene, CDR1 is SEHNR and CDR2 is FQNEAQ (reference sequence). V dropped 5 bases and J dropped 2; count of bases not matched to a gene: 6. The CDR3 is made up of 15 amino acids. The CDR3 is CASSRQGDPYNEQFF. The CDR3 region has the DNA TGTGCCAGCAGCCGGCAGGGGGACCCCTACAATGAGCAGTTCTTC.

This sequence joins TRBV5-6 and TRBJ2-2; the match to TRBD2 covers 7 bases. Trimming removed 2 bases from V and 4 bases from J; junction bases left unmatched: 5. The germline V gene encodes CDR1 SGHDT and CDR2 YYEEEE. This CDR3 comprises 15 residues. This CDR3 is CASSLGGRITGELFF. The CDR3 DNA is TGTGCCAGCAGCTTAGGCGGGAGAATCACCGGGGAGCTGTTTTTT.

This clone was counted once. The chain joins TRBV5-4 to TRBJ2-3, with D tentatively TRBD2 (5 bases). V was trimmed by 1 base and J by 5 bases, leaving 14 bases between them. The CDR3 length is 15 residues. Germline V gene data show CDR1 as SGHNT and CDR2 as YYREEE (reference sequence). CDR3 sequence reads: CASSLMPGRIDTQYF. In DNA form, the CDR3 reads TGTGCCAGCAGCTTGATGCCGGGAAGGATAGATACGCAGTATTTT.

The rearrangement links TRBV7-3 to TRBJ2-1; the D is unclear. There are 15 residues in the CDR3. CDR1 is SGHTA and CDR2 is FQGTGA in the germline V gene. V was trimmed by 4 bases and J by 2 bases, leaving 12 bases between them. The CDR3 loop reads CASSSRLLPYNEQFF. Here the CDR3 DNA reads TGTGCCAGCAGCTCTAGACTCCTACCCTACAATGAGCAGTTCTTC.

This chain uses TRBV7-2 with TRBJ1-5; D perhaps matches TRBD1 (5 bases). Trimming cost V 5 bases and J 6 bases, with 14 bases left between them. This CDR3 region has 14 residues. The germline gives CDR1 SGHTA, CDR2 FQGNSA. CDR3 DNA sequence: TGTGCCAGCAGCCCGCAGGGTCCGAGTCAGCCCCAGCATTTT. Amino acid sequence: CASSPQGPSQPQHF.

V and J are TRBV30 and TRBJ2-2; D is ambiguous. V dropped 0 bases and J dropped 3 bases, with 8 bases sitting between them. The length of the CDR3 is 14 residues. Germline lookup yields CDR1 GTSNPN and CDR2 SVGIG (reference sequence). The chain's CDR3 is CAWSVSRYTGELFF. The CDR3 nucleotides are TGTGCCTGGAGTGTAAGCCGCTACACCGGGGAGCTGTTTTTT.

V gene TRBV11-2 combines with J gene TRBJ2-2; D perhaps matches TRBD2 (6 bases). Trimming pared 5 bases from V and 5 bases from J, leaving 18 bases between. This CDR3 comprises 16 residues. The germline V gene encodes CDR1 SGHAT and CDR2 FQNNGV. CDR3 in amino acids: CASSHYPTSHTGELFF. The CDR3 bases are TGTGCCAGCAGCCACTACCCCACTAGCCATACCGGGGAGCTGTTTTTT.

The rearrangement joins TRBV6-6 to TRBJ1-6, with a weak D call TRBD1 (5 bases). CDR1 is MNHNY and CDR2 is SVGAGI in the germline V gene (reference sequence). V was shortened by 3 bases and J by 8 bases, with 8 bases between the two germline ends. This CDR3 spans 13 amino acids. CDR3 nucleotides: TGTGCCAGCAGTTATCTAGGGGATTCACCCCTCCACTTT. As protein: CASSYLGDSPLHF.

The chain couples TRBV5-6 to TRBJ2-7; 10 positions agree with TRBD1. The CDR3 totals 15 residues. The germline V gene encodes CDR1 SGHDT and CDR2 YYEEEE. The V gene end was trimmed by 0 bases and the J gene end by 6 bases; junction bases not matched to a gene: 6. The CDR3 protein is CASSLGTGGPAEQYF. CDR3 nucleotides: TGTGCCAGCAGCTTGGGGACAGGGGGGCCGGCCGAGCAGTACTTC.

The chain is built from TRBV6-1 and TRBJ1-5; the D is unclear. Germline values: CDR1 MNHNS, CDR2 SASEGT. V gave up 8 bases and J gave up 2 bases, with 13 bases separating them. This CDR3 spans 14 amino acids. CDR3 DNA sequence: TGTGCCAGCGGGGAGGGCTTGGGCAATCAGCCCCAGCATTTT. Its translation: CASGEGLGNQPQHF.